This T cell receptor (beta chain) was retrieved from a study of blood T cell repertoires in COVID-19. About the research overall: Acute and convalescent COVID-19 specimens originated in the United States, Italy and Spain. Sample material is recorded as cDNA or gDNA derived from T cells, B-cell-depleted T cells, or PBMCs.

Generated by immunoSEQ multiplex PCR, the TCRdb table keeps only in-frame clones and is missing some. The table records roughly 150,000 clones, approximately 86% of them present only once. Followed longitudinally, the Seattle patients had been enrolled during active infection. The CDR3 loop spans 14 amino acids. Germline assignment: CDR1 LNHDA and CDR2 SQIVND (reference sequence). J gave up 4 bases and V 8 bases, and 6 bases lay outside the gene matches. Sequencing used peripheral blood. The V gene is TRBV19, the J gene TRBJ1-5, with 9 bases matching TRBD1. This sequence was found in a woman of 80 years or more with COVID-19, enrolled during active disease. The CDR3 loop is CASAADRGNQPQHF. In nucleotides, the CDR3 is TGTGCCAGTGCAGCGGACAGGGGAAATCAGCCCCAGCATTTT.